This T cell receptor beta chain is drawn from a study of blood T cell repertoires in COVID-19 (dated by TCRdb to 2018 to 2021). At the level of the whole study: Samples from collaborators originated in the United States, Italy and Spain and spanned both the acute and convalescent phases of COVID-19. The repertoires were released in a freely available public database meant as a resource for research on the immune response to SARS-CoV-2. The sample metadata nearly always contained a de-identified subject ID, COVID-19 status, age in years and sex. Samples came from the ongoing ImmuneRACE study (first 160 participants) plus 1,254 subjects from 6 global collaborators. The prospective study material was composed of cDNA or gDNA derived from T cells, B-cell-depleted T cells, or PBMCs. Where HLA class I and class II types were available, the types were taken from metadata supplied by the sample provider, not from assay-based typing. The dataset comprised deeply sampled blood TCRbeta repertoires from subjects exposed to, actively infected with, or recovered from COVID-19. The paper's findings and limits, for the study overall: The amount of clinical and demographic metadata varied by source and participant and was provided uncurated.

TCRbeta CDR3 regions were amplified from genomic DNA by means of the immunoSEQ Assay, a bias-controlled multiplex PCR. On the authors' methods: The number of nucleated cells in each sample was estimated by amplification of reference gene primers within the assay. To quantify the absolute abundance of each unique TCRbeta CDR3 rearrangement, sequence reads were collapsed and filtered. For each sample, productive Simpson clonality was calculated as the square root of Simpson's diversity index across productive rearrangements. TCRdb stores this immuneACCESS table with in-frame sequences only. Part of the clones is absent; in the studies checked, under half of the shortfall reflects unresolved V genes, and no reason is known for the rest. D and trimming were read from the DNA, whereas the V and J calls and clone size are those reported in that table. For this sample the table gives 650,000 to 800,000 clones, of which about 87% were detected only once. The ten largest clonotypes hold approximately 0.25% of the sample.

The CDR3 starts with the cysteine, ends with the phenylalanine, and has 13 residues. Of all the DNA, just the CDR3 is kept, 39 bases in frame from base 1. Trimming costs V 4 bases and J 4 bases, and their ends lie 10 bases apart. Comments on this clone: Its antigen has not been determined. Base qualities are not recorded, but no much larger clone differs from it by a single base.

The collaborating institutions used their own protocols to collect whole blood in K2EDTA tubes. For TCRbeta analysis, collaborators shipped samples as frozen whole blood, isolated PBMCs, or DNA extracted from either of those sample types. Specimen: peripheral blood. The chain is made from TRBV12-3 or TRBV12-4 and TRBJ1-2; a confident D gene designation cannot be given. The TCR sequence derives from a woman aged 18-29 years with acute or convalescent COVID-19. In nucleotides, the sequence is TGTGCCAGCAGTTATCAAGAGGGCTATGGCTACACCTTC. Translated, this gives CASSYQEGYGYTF.